Each of the 25 T cell receptor beta chains below was sequenced from the same sample in a study of blood T cell repertoires in COVID-19. Clones were sequenced by immunoSEQ multiplex PCR, and TCRdb holds only the in-frame ones, with some missing. The repertoire consists of tens of thousands of clones, with about four fifths occurring once and the leading ten covering approximately 2.4%. Sequencing was carried out using peripheral blood. Receptors were obtained from a man in his fifties with acute or convalescent COVID-19.

The DNA for the CDR3 is TGTGCCAGCAGCGGCGGGAGAGACACCGGGGAGCTGTTTTTT. As protein: CASSGGRDTGELFF. The J gene is TRBJ2-2, the V gene TRBV6-5, with TRBD2 matching over 7 bases. Losses at the gene ends were 6 bases for V and 3 bases for J; bases not matched to a gene: 4. The CDR3 contains 14 residues. The germline V gene encodes CDR1 MNHEY and CDR2 SVGAGI.

V and J are TRBV21-1 and TRBJ2-1; whether TRBD1, the table's D call, matches the DNA was not checked. TRBV21-1 is a pseudogene. This CDR3 is built from 13 residues. CDR3 sequence reads: CASSRTGADEQFF. The CDR3 DNA follows: TGTGCCAGCAGCCGGACAGGGGCAGATGAGCAGTTCTTC.

The chain joins TRBV27 to TRBJ2-7; 14 nucleotides align to TRBD2. With 5 bases clipped from V and 3 bases from J, the junction kept 9 bases outside the gene matches. Looked up from germline, CDR1 is MNHEY and CDR2 is SMNVEV (reference sequence). CDR3 length: 17 amino acids. CDR3 loop: CASSPYPGLAGDYEQYF. The CDR3 region has the DNA TGTGCCAGCAGTCCATACCCGGGACTAGCGGGGGACTACGAGCAGTACTTC.

This clone was observed once. V and J are TRBV7-9 and TRBJ2-6, with D possibly TRBD2 on 6 matching bases. This CDR3 contains 17 residues. Between the trimmed V and J ends, which lost 10 bases and 0 bases, there was a span of 19 bases. CDR1 SEHNR and CDR2 FQNEAQ come from the germline V gene (reference sequence). CDR3 DNA: TGTGCCACCACACCAAGGGAGGAATTCTCTGGGGCCAACGTCCTGACTTTC. This encodes CATTPREEFSGANVLTF.

The CDR3: CASSRDGRNEQFF. DNA of the CDR3: TGTGCCAGCAGTAGGGATGGGAGGAATGAGCAGTTCTTC. This rearrangement joins TRBV28 to TRBJ2-1; maybe TRBD2 (6 bases). V gave up 5 bases and J gave up 7 bases, with 12 bases separating them. The CDR3 has 13 residues. CDR1 and CDR2 from the germline V gene are MDHEN and SYDVKM.

The J gene is TRBJ2-7, the V gene TRBV5-8; no definite D call. CDR3 size: 12 residues. Germline loops: CDR1 SGHTS, CDR2 YDEGEE. V gave up 4 bases and J gave up 2 bases, with 7 bases separating them. CDR3: CASSPSAYEQYF. Written as DNA, the CDR3 is TGTGCCAGCAGCCCGTCCGCCTACGAGCAGTACTTC. Drawing the rest from reference TRBV5-8 and TRBJ2-7, the complete variable domain is EAGVTQSPTHLIKTRGQQATLRCSPISGHTSVYWYQQALGLGLQFLLWYDEGEERNRGNFPPRFSGRQFPNYSSELNVNALELEDSALYLCASSPSAYEQYFGPGTRLTVT.

The rearrangement joins TRBV7-2 to TRBJ1-1; possibly TRBD1 for D (6 bases). The CDR3 loop spans 15 amino acids. Deletions cut 5 bases from V and 4 bases from J, with 17 bases between. In germline, CDR1 is SGHTA, CDR2 FQGNSA. For the CDR3, the DNA is TGTGCCAGCAGCCCAGGGGCAGGATGGGGCACTGAAGCTTTCTTT. Its translation is CASSPGAGWGTEAFF.

CDR3 in DNA: TGTGCCAGCAGCTTAATCAGTGGACAGGGGAGCTATGGCTACACCTTC. Translated: CASSLISGQGSYGYTF. J is TRBJ1-2 and V is TRBV7-3, with 9 bases identical to TRBD1. V trimming: 1 base; J trimming: 4 bases; junction bases outside the gene matches: 7. The CDR3 is made up of 16 amino acids. Per the germline V gene, CDR1 is SGHTA and CDR2 is FQGTGA.

The V gene is TRBV7-8, the J gene TRBJ1-1; TRBD1 agrees at 7 bases. Losses at the gene ends were 6 bases for V and 7 bases for J; bases not matched to a gene: 5. CDR3 length: 12 amino acids. Germline CDR1 reads SGHVS; CDR2 reads FQNEAQ. In DNA, the CDR3 is TGTGCCAGCAGTAGTCAGGGGGGTGAAGCTTTCTTT. This encodes CASSSQGGEAFF.

This rearrangement joins TRBV27 to TRBJ2-3; the D gene is possibly TRBD1 (5 bases). Germline CDR1 reads MNHEY; CDR2 reads SMNVEV (reference sequence). V was trimmed by 0 bases and J by 4 bases, leaving 11 bases between them. The CDR3 totals 15 residues. Here the CDR3 DNA reads TGTGCCAGCAGTTTATCCCGCAGGGTTGCAGATACGCAGTATTTT. Amino acids: CASSLSRRVADTQYF.

The chain uses TRBV19 and TRBJ1-2; possibly TRBD1 for D (5 bases). This CDR3 region has 14 residues. The V gene lost 5 bases and the J gene lost 1 base, with 11 bases spanning the gap. Germline V gene lookup returns CDR1 LNHDA and CDR2 SQIVND (reference sequence). The CDR3, as DNA: TGTGCCAGTAGTCCGGCTGACAGTAACTATGGCTACACCTTC. This encodes CASSPADSNYGYTF. Full variable domain (remainder filled in from reference TRBV19 and TRBJ1-2): DGGITQSPKYLFRKEGQNVTLSCEQNLNHDAMYWYRQDPGQGLRLIYYSQIVNDFQKGDIAEGYSVSREKKESFPLTVTSAQKNPTAFYLCASSPADSNYGYTFGSGTRLTVV.

This chain joins TRBV13 and TRBJ1-2; D unclear. V was shortened by 0 bases and J by 7 bases, with 9 bases between the two germline ends. The CDR3 loop spans 13 amino acids. Germline lookup yields CDR1 PRHDT and CDR2 FYEKMQ (reference sequence). As DNA, the CDR3 is TGTGCCAGCAGCTTAGGTATGACTATTGGCTACACCTTC. It is translated as CASSLGMTIGYTF.

The chain combines TRBV24-1 with TRBJ2-1; D is uncertain. Trimming pared 9 bases from V and 4 bases from J, leaving 6 bases between. The CDR3 extends over 11 amino acids. Per the germline V gene, CDR1 is KGHDR and CDR2 is SFDVKD. CDR3: CATGQYNEQFF. The CDR3 DNA is TGTGCCACCGGGCAGTACAATGAGCAGTTCTTC.

This chain uses TRBV19 with TRBJ1-5; D is unclear. Germline V gene data show CDR1 as LNHDA and CDR2 as SQIVND (reference sequence). V gave up 3 bases and J gave up 5 bases, with 8 bases separating them. This CDR3 has 13 amino acids. The CDR3 DNA is TGTGCCAGTAGTATGGCCCGGGATCAGCCCCAGCATTTT. Protein: CASSMARDQPQHF. The variable domain in full, with the rest retrieved from reference TRBV19 and TRBJ1-5, is DGGITQSPKYLFRKEGQNVTLSCEQNLNHDAMYWYRQDPGQGLRLIYYSQIVNDFQKGDIAEGYSVSREKKESFPLTVTSAQKNPTAFYLCASSMARDQPQHFGDGTRLSIL.

The count of this clone is one. The rearrangement joins TRBV27 to TRBJ2-7; 8 bases fit TRBD2. Germline V gives CDR1 MNHEY, CDR2 SMNVEV (reference sequence). The ends lost 6 bases at V and 3 bases at J; junction bases unmatched: 10. The CDR3 spans 15 residues. DNA of the CDR3: TGTGCCAGCAGCCCGGCCAGACTAGCGCTCTACGAGCAGTACTTC. As protein: CASSPARLALYEQYF.

This clone showed up just a few times. The J gene is TRBJ2-1, the V gene TRBV5-1; 8 bases match TRBD2. The CDR3 contains 14 residues. The V gene's germline CDR1 is SGHRS and CDR2 YFSETQ. Trimming took 3 bases from V and 6 from J; bases not matched to a gene: 5. The CDR3, as DNA: TGCGCCAGCAGCTGGTTAGCGGGGAGCAATGAGCAGTTCTTC. It encodes CASSWLAGSNEQFF.

V is TRBV27 and J is TRBJ2-3; 9 positions match TRBD1. CDR3 length equals 15 residues. The V gene end was trimmed by 3 bases and the J gene end by 1 base; junction bases not matched to a gene: 2. In germline, CDR1 is MNHEY, CDR2 SMNVEV (reference sequence). The CDR3 protein is CASSLWTGGTDTQYF. The CDR3, as DNA: TGTGCCAGCAGTTTGTGGACAGGGGGCACAGATACGCAGTATTTT.

V and J are TRBV19 and TRBJ2-3; 7 nucleotides line up with TRBD1. The CDR3 is 15 residues long. The germline gives CDR1 LNHDA, CDR2 SQIVND (reference sequence). Losses at the gene ends were 3 bases for V and 7 bases for J; bases not matched to a gene: 10. CDR3 loop: CASSIEAGGQYTQYF. CDR3 DNA sequence: TGTGCCAGTAGTATCGAGGCAGGGGGACAATATACGCAGTATTTT.

The chain carries TRBV7-2 and TRBJ1-2, with D maybe TRBD1 (6 bases). V was cut by 6 bases and J by 6 bases, with 20 bases left in between. CDR3 length: 15 residues. CDR1 is SGHTA and CDR2 is FQGNSA in the germline V gene. The CDR3 reads CASSTHPGGRDGYTF. The DNA for the CDR3 is TGTGCCAGCAGTACACACCCCGGGGGGCGGGATGGCTACACCTTC.

This chain connects TRBV5-6 to TRBJ2-7; D remains ambiguous. CDR1 and CDR2 (germline): SGHDT, YYEEEE. Trimming left V 0 bases short and J 3 bases short, with 4 bases between. The CDR3 length is 12 residues. CDR3 in DNA: TGTGCCAGCAGCTTGGAGCACTACGAGCAGTACTTC. Translation gives CASSLEHYEQYF. Using reference TRBV5-6 and TRBJ2-7 for the parts outside the CDR3, the full variable domain is DAGVTQSPTHLIKTRGQQVTLRCSPKSGHDTVSWYQQALGQGPQFIFQYYEEEERQRGNFPDRFSGHQFPNYSSELNVNALLLGDSALYLCASSLEHYEQYFGPGTRLTVT.

V is TRBV29-1 and J is TRBJ2-7; the match to TRBD2 covers 11 bases. Germline V gene sequence: CDR1 SQVTM, CDR2 ANQGSEA. V shed 4 bases and J 3 bases; nucleotides not matched to a gene: 5. The CDR3 spans 14 residues. For the CDR3, the DNA is TGCAGCGTTGCAGGGACTAGCGGATTCTACGAGCAGTACTTC. It yields the protein CSVAGTSGFYEQYF.

The rearrangement links TRBV28 to TRBJ1-5, with 7 bases identical to TRBD1. CDR1 is MDHEN and CDR2 is SYDVKM in the germline V gene. The V gene end was trimmed by 6 bases and the J gene end by 0 bases; junction bases not matched to a gene: 8. The CDR3 totals 16 residues. CDR3 nucleotide sequence: TGTGCCAGCAGCCCCTCGACAGGGTATAGCAATCAGCCCCAGCATTTT. Translation: CASSPSTGYSNQPQHF.

The V call is TRBV6-1, the J call TRBJ2-3; 8 bases are a match to TRBD2. V lost 4 bases, J lost 0 bases, and 9 bases stayed unmatched. Germline CDR1 reads MNHNS; CDR2 reads SASEGT. The CDR3 is made up of 17 amino acids. This CDR3 reads CASSVRVRGGSTDTQYF. The DNA of the CDR3 is TGTGCCAGCAGTGTTAGGGTACGGGGGGGCAGCACAGATACGCAGTATTTT.

The V and J genes are TRBV9 and TRBJ2-5, with a weak D call TRBD1 (6 bases). Germline CDR1 SGDLS, CDR2 YYNGEE. V lost 0 bases and J 2 bases, leaving 11 bases between the germline ends. The length of the CDR3 is 15 residues. In DNA form, the CDR3 reads TGTGCCAGCAGCGTAGCAGCAGGGGTTCAAGAGACCCAGTACTTC. Residues: CASSVAAGVQETQYF.

The V gene is TRBV7-8, the J gene TRBJ2-1, with TRBD2 matching over 7 bases. Germline lookup yields CDR1 SGHVS and CDR2 FQNEAQ. With 0 bases clipped from V and 8 bases from J, the junction kept 4 bases outside the gene matches. The CDR3 has 14 amino acids. CDR3 sequence reads: CASSLAGGPYEQFF. The DNA for the CDR3 is TGTGCCAGCAGCTTAGCGGGAGGGCCCTATGAGCAGTTCTTC.